This T cell receptor beta chain is from a study of cytomegalovirus exposure and HLA in healthy donors. Regarding the study as a whole: Certain sequence variants were highly shared and formed a cluster, and this cluster was likely a sequencing artifact.

Primers included in the PCR were 60 Vbeta and 13 Jbeta primers. Clones were read by immunoSEQ multiplex PCR, and TCRdb kept only the in-frame ones, dropping some. The sample consists of 270,000 or so clones, roughly 90% of them appearing once. The germline gives CDR1 LNHDA, CDR2 SQIVND (reference sequence). The CDR3 is 16 amino acids. The germline V and J ends were trimmed by 4 bases and 0 bases, with 14 bases remaining between them. A word on this clone: The antigen remains unidentified.

This receptor was obtained from a man aged 40-55 years in good health and CMV-seropositive. V and J are TRBV19 and TRBJ2-3; D is perhaps TRBD2 (5 bases). Source material: PBMCs. The CDR3 reads CASSNPWTGSTDTQYF. For the CDR3, the DNA is TGTGCCAGTAGTAACCCTTGGACGGGGAGCACAGATACGCAGTATTTT.